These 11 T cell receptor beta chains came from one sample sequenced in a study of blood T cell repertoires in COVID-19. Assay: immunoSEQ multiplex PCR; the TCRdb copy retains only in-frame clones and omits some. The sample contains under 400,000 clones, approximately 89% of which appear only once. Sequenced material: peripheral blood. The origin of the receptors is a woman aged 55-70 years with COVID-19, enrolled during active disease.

CDR3 sequence: CASSLNFGGSTEAFF. CDR3 in DNA: TGCGCCAGCAGCTTGAATTTCGGGGGGAGCACTGAAGCTTTCTTT. This chain connects TRBV5-1 to TRBJ1-1; possible D gene TRBD1, 5 bases. The CDR3 covers 15 residues. V shed 1 base and J shed 4 bases, with 14 bases lying between them. Germline CDR1 SGHRS, CDR2 YFSETQ.

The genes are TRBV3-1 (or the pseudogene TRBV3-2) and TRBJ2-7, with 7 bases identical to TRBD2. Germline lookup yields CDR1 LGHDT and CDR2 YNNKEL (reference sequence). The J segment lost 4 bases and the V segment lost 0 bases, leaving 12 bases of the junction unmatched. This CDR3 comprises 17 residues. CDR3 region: CASSQDREDWRGYEQYF. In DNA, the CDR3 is TGTGCCAGCAGCCAAGATCGGGAGGACTGGCGGGGGTACGAGCAGTACTTC.

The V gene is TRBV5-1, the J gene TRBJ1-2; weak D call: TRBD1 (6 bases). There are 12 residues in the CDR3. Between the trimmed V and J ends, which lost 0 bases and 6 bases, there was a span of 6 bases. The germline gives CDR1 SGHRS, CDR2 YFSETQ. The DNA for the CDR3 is TGCGCCAGCAGCTTGGCAGGGGATGGCTACACCTTC. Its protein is CASSLAGDGYTF.

The CDR3 coding sequence is TGTGCCAGTAGTCCCCGGGACATTCGGATTCAGTACTTC. It codes for CASSPRDIRIQYF. The chain is built from TRBV19 and TRBJ2-4; D might be TRBD1 (6 bases). V was trimmed by 5 bases and J by 10 bases, leaving 15 bases between them. The CDR3 is 13 residues long. Germline loops: CDR1 LNHDA, CDR2 SQIVND (reference sequence).

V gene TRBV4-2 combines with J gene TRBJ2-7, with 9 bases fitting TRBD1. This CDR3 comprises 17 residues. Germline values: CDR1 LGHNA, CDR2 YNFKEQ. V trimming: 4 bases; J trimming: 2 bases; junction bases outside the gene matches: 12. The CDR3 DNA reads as TGTGCCAGCAGCCGGGGAAATTCCGGGACAGGGACCTACGAGCAGTACTTC. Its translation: CASSRGNSGTGTYEQYF.

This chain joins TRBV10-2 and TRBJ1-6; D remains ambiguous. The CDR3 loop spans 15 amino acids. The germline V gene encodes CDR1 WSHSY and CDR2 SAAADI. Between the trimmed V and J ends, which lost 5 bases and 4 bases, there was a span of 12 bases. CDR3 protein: CASSKDKFYNSPLHF. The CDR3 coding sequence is TGCGCCAGCAGTAAAGACAAGTTTTATAATTCACCCCTCCACTTT.

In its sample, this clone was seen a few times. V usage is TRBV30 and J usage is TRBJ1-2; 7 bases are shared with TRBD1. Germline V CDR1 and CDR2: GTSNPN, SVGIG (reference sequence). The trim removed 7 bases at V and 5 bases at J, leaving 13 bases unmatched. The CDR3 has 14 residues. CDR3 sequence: CASQGQDRQYGYTF. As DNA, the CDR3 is TGTGCCTCCCAAGGACAGGACCGGCAATATGGCTACACCTTC.

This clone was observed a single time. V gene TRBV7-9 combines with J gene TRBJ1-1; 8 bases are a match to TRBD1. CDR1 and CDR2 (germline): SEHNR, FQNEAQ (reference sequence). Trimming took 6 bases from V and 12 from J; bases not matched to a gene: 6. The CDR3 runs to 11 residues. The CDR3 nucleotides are TGTGCCAGCAGTTCACAGGGGGAGACTTTCTTT. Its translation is CASSSQGETFF. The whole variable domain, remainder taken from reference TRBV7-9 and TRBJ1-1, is DTGVSQNPRHKITKRGQNVTFRCDPISEHNRLYWYRQTLGQGPEFLTYFQNEAQLEKSRLLSDRFSAERPKGSFSTLEIQRTEQGDSAMYLCASSSQGETFFGQGTRLTVV.

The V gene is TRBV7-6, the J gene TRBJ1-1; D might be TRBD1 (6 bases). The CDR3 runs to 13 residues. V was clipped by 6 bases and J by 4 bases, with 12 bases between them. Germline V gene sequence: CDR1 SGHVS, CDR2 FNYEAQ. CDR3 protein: CASSSAGVTEAFF. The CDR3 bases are TGTGCCAGCAGTTCCGCAGGGGTCACTGAAGCTTTCTTT.

CDR3 sequence reads: CASGNSGRPDTQYF. The DNA of the CDR3 is TGTGCCAGCGGGAACTCAGGGAGGCCAGATACGCAGTATTTT. V usage is TRBV9 and J usage is TRBJ2-3; D possibly corresponds to TRBD2 (6 bases). CDR1 SGDLS and CDR2 YYNGEE come from the germline V gene. There are 14 residues in the CDR3. Trimming removed 7 bases from V and 4 bases from J, with 16 bases in between.

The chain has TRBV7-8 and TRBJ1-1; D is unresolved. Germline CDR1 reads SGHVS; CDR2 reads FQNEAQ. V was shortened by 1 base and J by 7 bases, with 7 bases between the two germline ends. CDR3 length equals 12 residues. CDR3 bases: TGTGCCAGCAGCTTAGACCAGAATGAAGCTTTCTTT. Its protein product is CASSLDQNEAFF. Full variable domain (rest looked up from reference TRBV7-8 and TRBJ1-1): GAGVSQSPRYKVAKRGQDVALRCDPISGHVSLFWYQQALGQGPEFLTYFQNEAQLDKSGLPSDRFFAERPEGSVSTLKIQRTQQEDSAVYLCASSLDQNEAFFGQGTRLTVV.